Each of the 5 T cell receptor beta chains below was sequenced from the same sample in a study of post-analysis software for immune sequencing data. These TCRs are of unknown antigen specificity. Libraries were made from TCR beta cDNA, and they carried unique molecular identifiers. TCRdb analysed the PCR reads with MiXCR anew, one entry per CDR3 protein. In the table there are over 250,000 distinct CDR3 sequences, 30% to 45% of which are singletons. Study-wide findings and caveats: Roughly 5 TRBV segments (TRBV5-6, TRBV5-1 and TRBV20-1 among them) occurred more frequently in patients than in controls.

The sample taken for sequencing was blood. The source is a girl between 10 and 17 years old with multiple sclerosis.

This clonotype was detected once. This clone may be a read error of a much larger clone one base away. The chain joins TRBV6-1 to TRBJ1-4; 7 bases fit TRBD1. CDR1 is MNHNS, CDR2 SASEGT, per germline. The CDR3 is 15 amino acids. The DNA of the CDR3 is TGTGCCAGCAGTGATCGACAGGGCGGGAATGAAAAACGGTTTTTT. It codes for CASSDRQGGNEKRFF.

This clonotype was seen at least ten times. The chain joins TRBV18 to TRBJ2-4; 13 bases fit TRBD2. The CDR3 has 15 amino acids. V was clipped by 6 bases and J by 5 bases; unmatched bases: 4. Germline CDR1 is KGHSH and CDR2 is LQKENI. The CDR3 nucleotides are TGTGCCAGCTCGCCAGGACTAGCGGGAGAAAACATTCAGTACTTC. Protein sequence: CASSPGLAGENIQYF.

This clonotype was found many times. The rearrangement joins TRBV12-3 or TRBV12-4 to TRBJ1-1, with D unresolved. This CDR3 spans 13 amino acids. V gave up 6 bases and J gave up 0 bases, with 8 bases separating them. The CDR3 DNA follows: TGTGCCAGCAGCTCTGGACTGAACACTGAAGCTTTCTTT. It specifies CASSSGLNTEAFF.

Concerning this clonotype: Relative to the germline gene, one junction end is altered; a read error may explain this. The chain employs TRBV20-1 and TRBJ2-6, with TRBD1 as a possible D gene (5 bases). This CDR3 spans 17 amino acids. Germline V gene data show CDR1 as DFQATT and CDR2 as SNEGSKA (reference sequence). The chain's CDR3 is CRARAQGTLSGANVLTF. The CDR3 DNA sequence: TGCAGGGCTAGAGCGCAGGGAACCCTCTCTGGGGCCAACGTCCTGACTTTC.

This clonotype has only a few counts. V usage is TRBV20-1 and J usage is TRBJ2-3; D unresolved. Germline CDR1 is DFQATT and CDR2 is SNEGSKA (reference sequence). The length of the CDR3 is 15 residues. The germline V and J ends were trimmed by 3 bases and 2 bases, with 15 bases remaining between them. Written as DNA, the CDR3 is TGCAGTGCTAGTGATGGGCTGCAGGCCACAGATACGCAGTATTTT. This sequence encodes CSASDGLQATDTQYF.